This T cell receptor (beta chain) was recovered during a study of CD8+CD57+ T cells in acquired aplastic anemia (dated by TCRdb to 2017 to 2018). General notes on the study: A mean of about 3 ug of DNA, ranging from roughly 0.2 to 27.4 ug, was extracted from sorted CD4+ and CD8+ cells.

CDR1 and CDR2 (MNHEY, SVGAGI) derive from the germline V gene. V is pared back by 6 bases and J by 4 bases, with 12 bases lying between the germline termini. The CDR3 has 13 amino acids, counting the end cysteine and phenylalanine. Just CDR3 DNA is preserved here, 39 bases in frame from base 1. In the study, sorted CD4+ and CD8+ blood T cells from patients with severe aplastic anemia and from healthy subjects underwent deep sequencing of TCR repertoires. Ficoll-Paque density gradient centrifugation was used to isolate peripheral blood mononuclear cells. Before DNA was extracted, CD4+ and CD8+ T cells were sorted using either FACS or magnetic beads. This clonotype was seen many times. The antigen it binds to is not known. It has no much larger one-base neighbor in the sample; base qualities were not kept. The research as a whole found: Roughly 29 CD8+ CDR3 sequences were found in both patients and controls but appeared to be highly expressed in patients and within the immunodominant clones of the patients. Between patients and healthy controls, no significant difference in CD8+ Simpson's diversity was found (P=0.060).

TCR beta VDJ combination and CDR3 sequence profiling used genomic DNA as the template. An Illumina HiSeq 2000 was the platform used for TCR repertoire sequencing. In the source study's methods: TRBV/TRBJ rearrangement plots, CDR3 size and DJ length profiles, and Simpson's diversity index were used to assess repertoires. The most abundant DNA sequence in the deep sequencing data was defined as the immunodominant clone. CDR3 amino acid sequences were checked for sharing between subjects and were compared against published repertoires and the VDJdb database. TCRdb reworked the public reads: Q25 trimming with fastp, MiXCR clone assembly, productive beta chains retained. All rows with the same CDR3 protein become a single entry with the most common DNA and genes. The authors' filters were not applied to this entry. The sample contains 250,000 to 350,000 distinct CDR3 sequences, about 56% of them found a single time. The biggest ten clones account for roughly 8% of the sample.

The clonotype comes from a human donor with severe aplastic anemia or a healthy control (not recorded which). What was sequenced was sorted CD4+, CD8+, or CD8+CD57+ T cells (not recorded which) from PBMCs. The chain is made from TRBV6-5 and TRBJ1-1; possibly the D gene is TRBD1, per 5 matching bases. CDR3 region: CASSREFSTEAFF. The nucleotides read TGTGCCAGCAGCAGGGAGTTTAGCACTGAAGCTTTCTTT.